A selection of T cell receptor beta chains follows, all from one sample in a study of T cells after yellow fever vaccination. TCRdb re-analysed the 5' RACE reads in MiXCR, keeping a single row per CDR3 protein. In the table there are more than 20,000 distinct CDR3 sequences, about 5.5% of which are singletons. The sequences come from PBMCs, either bulk or a sorted T-cell subset (CD4+, CD8+, memory, or dextramer-sorted; not recorded which), collected 15 days after the yellow fever booster vaccination. All receptors derive from a man younger than 40 who received the YFV17D yellow fever vaccine. The CDR3 runs from the conserved cysteine through the conserved F or W. D genes are given only for firm matches. Rows may omit the clone size; those that give it use once, few, many or a size class.

v_call	d_call	clone_size	j_call	cdr3_nt	cdr3_aa
TRBV20-1	TRBD2	many	TRBJ2-7	TGCAGTGCAAACCTAGCGGGGGGCTACGAGCAGTACTTC	CSANLAGGYEQYF
TRBV20-1	TRBD2	many	TRBJ2-2	TGCAGTGCTAGAGATGGTCGGACTAGCGGGAGTACCGGGGAGCTGTTTTTT	CSARDGRTSGSTGELFF
TRBV7-2	.	many	TRBJ2-3	TGTGCCAGCAGCTTGTACGCAACAGATACGCAGTATTTT	CASSLYATDTQYF
TRBV20-1	.	many	TRBJ2-7	TGCAGTGCTCCATCCTTCGGAGAGCAGTACTTC	CSAPSFGEQYF
TRBV28	.	many	TRBJ2-1	TGTGCCAGCAGTTTCGGGGGTGGCGGCAATGAGCAGTTCTTC	CASSFGGGGNEQFF
TRBV4-1	.	.	TRBJ1-5	TGCGCCAGCAGCTTGACAGATCCAAGTCTATCGTATAGCAATCAGCCCCAGCATTTT	CASSLTDPSLSYSNQPQHF
TRBV5-4	TRBD2	.	TRBJ2-7	TGTGCCAGCAGCCTTGTCCTAGCGGGGGGCTCCTACGAGCAGTACTTC	CASSLVLAGGSYEQYF
TRBV7-2	.	many	TRBJ1-5	TGTGCCAGCAGATTAGGACAGAATCAGCCCCAGCATTTT	CASRLGQNQPQHF
TRBV7-3	.	many	TRBJ2-2	TGTGCCAGCAGCCGCGGCCGCCAATCGCAGAACACCGGGGAGCTGTTTTTT	CASSRGRQSQNTGELFF
TRBV25-1	.	many	TRBJ2-7	TGTGCCAGCAGTGAATCTGGACAACCATCCTACGAGCAGTACTTC	CASSESGQPSYEQYF
TRBV5-6	.	many	TRBJ2-7	TGTGCCAGCAGCTTCGGGTACGAGCAGTACTTC	CASSFGYEQYF
TRBV20-1	TRBD2	many	TRBJ2-7	TGCAGTGCCAACCCCCCCCCGGGACTAGCGGGAGTTCGTCGCGAGCAGTACTTC	CSANPPPGLAGVRREQYF
TRBV7-9	TRBD2	many	TRBJ2-1	TGTGCCAGCAGCCAAGGACTAGCGGGACTAAATGAGCAGTTCTTC	CASSQGLAGLNEQFF
TRBV6-5	.	many	TRBJ2-2	TGTGCCAGCAGTTTTGATCTCTGGAACACCGGGGAGCTGTTTTTT	CASSFDLWNTGELFF
TRBV6-5	TRBD2	many	TRBJ2-2	TGTGCCAGCCGTTTCGGGACTAGCGGGACCGGGGAGCTGTTTTTT	CASRFGTSGTGELFF
TRBV15	TRBD2	many	TRBJ2-7	TGTGCCACCAGCACTAGCGGGAGGGCCGCCTACGAGCAGTACTTC	CATSTSGRAAYEQYF
TRBV7-9	TRBD1	many	TRBJ2-2	TGTGCCAGCAGCCCATCAGGGGGCCACGGGGAGCTGTTTTTT	CASSPSGGHGELFF
TRBV12-3/TRBV12-4	TRBD2	many	TRBJ2-5	TGTGCCAGCAGTGGGGGGGACCGGGGTAGGACCCAGTACTTC	CASSGGDRGRTQYF
TRBV3-1	.	many	TRBJ2-7	TGTGCCAGCAGCCAAGATTCCTCACAGTGGAGCGAGCAGTACTTC	CASSQDSSQWSEQYF
TRBV20-1	.	many	TRBJ1-6	TGCAGTGCTCCGGACGGACTAATCACCTATAATTCACCCCTCCACTTT	CSAPDGLITYNSPLHF
TRBV4-3	TRBD1	few	TRBJ2-1	TGCGCCAGCAGCCAGTGGACAGGAACCTACAATGAGCAGTTCTTC	CASSQWTGTYNEQFF
TRBV7-2	TRBD1	many	TRBJ1-5	TGTGCCAGCAGCTTATGGACAGGGCTTAATCAGCCCCAGCATTTT	CASSLWTGLNQPQHF
TRBV27	TRBD1	many	TRBJ2-1	TGTGCCAGCAGTTTTAGGGGGCATGAGCAGTTCTTC	CASSFRGHEQFF
TRBV20-1	TRBD2	many	TRBJ2-1	TGCAGTGCTTGCGAGCTAGCGGGCTACAATGAGCAGTTCTTC	CSACELAGYNEQFF
TRBV5-1	TRBD1	many	TRBJ2-7	TGCGCCAGCAGCCAGCGACAGGGGTTGTACGAGCAGTACTTC	CASSQRQGLYEQYF
TRBV7-2	.	many	TRBJ2-1	TGTGCCAGCAGCTTAGTCGGGAGTAGCTACAATGAGCAGTTCTTC	CASSLVGSSYNEQFF
TRBV5-1	.	many	TRBJ1-4	TGCGCCAGCAGCCAGTCCGGGACTCATAATTTTAATGAAAAACTGTTTTTT	CASSQSGTHNFNEKLFF
TRBV7-9	TRBD2	many	TRBJ2-7	TGTGCCAGCAGCTTAGACCCTAGCGGGATCGACGAGCAGTACTTC	CASSLDPSGIDEQYF
TRBV6-5	.	many	TRBJ2-2	TGTGCCAGCAGTTACACGTATCGACAGAACGGGGAGCTGTTTTTT	CASSYTYRQNGELFF
TRBV19	.	many	TRBJ1-1	TGTGCCAGTAGTCCCGAGGGAGGACCTGAAGCTTTCTTT	CASSPEGGPEAFF
TRBV20-1	TRBD2	many	TRBJ2-3	TGCAGTGCTGACAGCGGGAGCGGTACGCAGTATTTT	CSADSGSGTQYF
TRBV12-3/TRBV12-4	.	many	TRBJ1-2	TGTGCCAGCAGTTTAACGGGGAAGGGATACTATGGCTACACCTTC	CASSLTGKGYYGYTF
TRBV6-1	TRBD2	many	TRBJ2-7	TGTGCCAGCACGGATGGACTAGCTGATTCCTACGAGCAGTACTTC	CASTDGLADSYEQYF
TRBV20-1	.	many	TRBJ2-1	TGCAGTGCTTGGGAGAGCTCCTACAATGAGCAGTTCTTC	CSAWESSYNEQFF
TRBV30	.	many	TRBJ2-1	TGTGCCTGGGGAAGGGTGGGGGCCAATGAGCAGTTCTTC	CAWGRVGANEQFF
TRBV3-1	.	many	TRBJ2-2	TGTGCCAGCAGCCCCCGGACCGGGGAGCTGTTTTTT	CASSPRTGELFF
TRBV7-3	TRBD2	many	TRBJ2-1	TGTGCCAGCAGCTTAGACCAAGGACTAGCGGGAGTGAATGAGCAGTTCTTC	CASSLDQGLAGVNEQFF
TRBV5-4	.	few	TRBJ2-2	TGTGCCAGCAGCTTGGATAGCACGAACACCGGGGAGCTGTTTTTT	CASSLDSTNTGELFF
TRBV5-1	.	medium-sized	TRBJ2-1	TGCGCCAGCAGCTTGGGCGGATCCAATGAGCAGTTCTTC	CASSLGGSNEQFF
TRBV3-1	TRBD2	few	TRBJ2-5	TGTGCCAGCAGCCAAAAGAAGACTAGCGGGGCCCGTTTC	CASSQKKTSGARF
TRBV5-4	.	few	TRBJ1-2	TGTGCCAGCAGCTTGTTCGGGCAGGGTCAACGGGGCTACACCTTC	CASSLFGQGQRGYTF
TRBV4-2	TRBD2	many	TRBJ2-2	TGTGCCAGCAGCCAAGATATAGCGGGAGGAGGGACCGGGGAGCTGTTTTTT	CASSQDIAGGGTGELFF
TRBV6-5	TRBD2	.	TRBJ2-3	TGTGCCAGCAGTTACGAGTCTAGCGGTTCTGGTACGCAGTATTTT	CASSYESSGSGTQYF
TRBV11-1	.	many	TRBJ2-7	TGTGCCAGCAGCCCGACCGGGACCGGGGGCGAGCAGTACTTC	CASSPTGTGGEQYF
TRBV7-9	.	many	TRBJ2-3	TGTGCCAGCAGCTGGGCGATTGGGGCCCGGAATACGCAGTATTTT	CASSWAIGARNTQYF
TRBV7-9	.	many	TRBJ2-4	TGTGCCAGCAGCTTTTCACGGGGCCCGGGAAACATTCAGTACTTC	CASSFSRGPGNIQYF
TRBV14	.	many	TRBJ1-2	TGTGCCAGCAGCCAAGAGAACTATGGCTACACCTTC	CASSQENYGYTF
TRBV7-6	TRBD2	many	TRBJ2-1	TGTGCCAGCAGCCTCGGACTAGCGGGTTCTTTCGGCGATGAGCAGTTCTTC	CASSLGLAGSFGDEQFF
TRBV6-5	TRBD1	.	TRBJ1-5	TGTGCCAGCAGTTCGACAGGGTACAATCAGCCCCAGCATTTT	CASSSTGYNQPQHF
TRBV12-3/TRBV12-4	TRBD2	many	TRBJ2-7	TGTGCCAGCAGTTTGGCGGGAGGGACCAACTACGAGCAGTACTTC	CASSLAGGTNYEQYF
TRBV7-2	.	many	TRBJ1-4	TGTGCCAGCAGGTCAGGGACCTCTAATGAAAAACTGTTTTTT	CASRSGTSNEKLFF
TRBV28	.	many	TRBJ1-3	TGTGCCAGCATTCCCCCGATGGGCCGTGAAGGAGGTTCTGGAAACACCATATATTTT	CASIPPMGREGGSGNTIYF
TRBV6-2/TRBV6-3	.	many	TRBJ2-7	TGTGCCAGCGGGAGGAAAAGGAAGCAGTACTTC	CASGRKRKQYF
TRBV7-8	.	many	TRBJ1-1	TGTGCCAGCAGCGCCACCTACTCGGGAAGCACCTGGAACACTGAAGCTTTCTTT	CASSATYSGSTWNTEAFF
TRBV7-8	.	many	TRBJ2-5	TGTGCCAGCAGCTCATCGGGACTCATTGAAGAGACCCAGTACTTC	CASSSSGLIEETQYF